Listed here is a single TCR beta chain. Its antigen is currently unknown. This sample was included in a study of shared clonotypes between healthy human individuals. The study's findings and limits: Roughly 5% of naive CD4 clonotypes were shared across several donors. Among donors, clonotype sharing was expected to be affected by sequencing depth.

The germline V gene encodes CDR1 SGHVS and CDR2 FQNEAQ. The CDR3 runs to 15 residues. V shed 3 bases and J shed 2 bases, with 14 bases lying between them. The donor population consisted of healthy HIV-negative adults with no recent acute infections or vaccinations. The authors divided CD4+ cells into CD45RA+ naive and CD45RA-negative memory subsets. Sequencing was performed with immunoSEQ multiplex PCR; in TCRdb, only in-frame clones are kept and a portion is missing. The sample gives 2 million to 2.5 million clones, approximately 95% of which show up once; about 0.13% is in the top ten. The material sequenced was naive CD4+ T cells sorted from blood. Subset in this sample: CD45RA+ positively selected. The chain combines TRBV7-8 with TRBJ2-7; perhaps TRBD1 as D (6 bases). The TCR originated in a man in his late teens or twenties in good health. In DNA, the CDR3 is TGTGCCAGCAGCTTGGCCCCTGGACAGACCTACGAGCAGTACTTC. This gives the protein CASSLAPGQTYEQYF. Looking up the rest from reference TRBV7-8 and TRBJ2-7 gives the full variable domain: GAGVSQSPRYKVAKRGQDVALRCDPISGHVSLFWYQQALGQGPEFLTYFQNEAQLDKSGLPSDRFFAERPEGSVSTLKIQRTQQEDSAVYLCASSLAPGQTYEQYFGPGTRLTVT.